These T cell receptor beta chains were read from a single sample in a study of early T cells in non-severe SARS-CoV-2 infection. From the 5' RACE reads, TCRdb called clonotypes with MiXCR, one entry per CDR3 protein. The sample shows approximately 33,000 distinct CDR3 sequences, around 4% of them seen only once. The sequenced material came from whole blood. The receptor source for this set is an adult who was a healthcare worker with PCR-confirmed SARS-CoV-2 infection or an uninfected control (not recorded which). The CDR3 runs from the conserved cysteine through the conserved F or W. A D gene is named only where the DNA matches it firmly. A clone size is listed for some rows: how often the clone was seen (once, few, many), or a class if it is expanded.

TRBD2	TRBV10-3	TRBJ2-2	many	TGTGCCACTTTAGCGGGAGTGGGAACCGGGGAGCTGTTTTTT	CATLAGVGTGELFF
TRBD1	TRBV29-1	TRBJ1-1	.	TGCAGCGTTGACTCGACAGGGTCCGCTTTCTTT	CSVDSTGSAFF
TRBD1	TRBV7-9	TRBJ1-1	many	TGTGCCAGCAGCGTAGACAGGGACAACACTGAAGCTTTCTTT	CASSVDRDNTEAFF
.	TRBV6-5	TRBJ2-1	many	TGTGCCAGCAGTTACATGGGAGAAGATGAGCAGTTCTTC	CASSYMGEDEQFF
.	TRBV25-1	TRBJ2-2	many	TGTGCCAGCAGTGAACAGGGTTTGGCCACCGGGGAGCTGTTTTTT	CASSEQGLATGELFF
.	TRBV7-9	TRBJ2-1	.	TGTGCCAGCAGCTCGGGACTTAGTCGGGGGAAGGATGAGCAGTTCTTC	CASSSGLSRGKDEQFF
TRBD2	TRBV27	TRBJ2-3	many	TGTGCCAGCAGTCTCAGTACAGGCCCTAGCGGGAGCACCAGATATACGCAGTATTTT	CASSLSTGPSGSTRYTQYF
TRBD2	TRBV5-1	TRBJ2-1	.	TGCGCCAGCAGCACGGGACTAGCGGGAGGACCCAACAATGAGCAGTTCTTC	CASSTGLAGGPNNEQFF
.	TRBV6-5	TRBJ2-5	many	TGTGCCAGCAGTTACAGCATGGAGGGCCAAGAGACCCAGTACTTC	CASSYSMEGQETQYF
.	TRBV6-2/TRBV6-3	TRBJ2-1	.	TGTGCCAGCAGTTATCGGGCTAGCGCCTACAATGAGCAGTTCTTC	CASSYRASAYNEQFF
.	TRBV7-9	TRBJ2-1	.	TGTGCCAGCAGCTTAACCTTGGATGAGCAGTTCTTC	CASSLTLDEQFF
TRBD1	TRBV12-3/TRBV12-4	TRBJ1-5	few	TGTGCCAGCAGAGGGACAGGGGGAGATCAGCCCCAGCATTTT	CASRGTGGDQPQHF
.	TRBV6-4	TRBJ1-1	many	TGTGCCAGCAGTGACCGGGACAACACTGAAGCTTTCTTT	CASSDRDNTEAFF
TRBD2	TRBV30	TRBJ2-1	few	TGTGCCTGGAGCCACCCCAGAGCTAGCGGGCTCTACAATGAGCAGTTCTTC	CAWSHPRASGLYNEQFF
.	TRBV28	TRBJ2-5	many	TGTGCCAGCAGAACCCGGGGCCCGCGGACCCAGTACTTC	CASRTRGPRTQYF
TRBD2	TRBV5-5	TRBJ2-1	many	TGTGCCAGCAGCAAAGAGAGCGGGAGCTCCTACAATGAGCAGTTCTTC	CASSKESGSSYNEQFF
TRBD1	TRBV28	TRBJ2-7	many	TGTGCCAGCAGTTCCACGGGACAGGGGGCCTACGAGCAGTACTTC	CASSSTGQGAYEQYF
TRBD2	TRBV28	TRBJ2-3	many	TGTGCCAGCAGTTTATGGCGGTTAGCGGGGGATACGCAGTATTTT	CASSLWRLAGDTQYF
.	TRBV20-1	TRBJ2-7	many	TGCAGTGCTAGACGCAGGGGCTCTTTCTCCTACGAGCAGTACTTC	CSARRRGSFSYEQYF
.	TRBV4-1	TRBJ2-5	many	TGCGCCCCAGGGATTAGCGGCCTCCAAGAGACCCAGTACTTC	CAPGISGLQETQYF
.	TRBV7-8	TRBJ2-2	few	TGTGCCAGCAGCCAACCATTAGTTTCCGGGGAGCTGTTTTTT	CASSQPLVSGELFF
TRBD1	TRBV28	TRBJ2-3	few	TGTGCCAGCAGCCACAGGGGAAGCACAGATACGCAGTATTTT	CASSHRGSTDTQYF
.	TRBV7-2	TRBJ1-1	many	TGTGCCAGCAGCATGGGACAACTGAACACTGAAGCTTTCTTT	CASSMGQLNTEAFF
TRBD2	TRBV7-6	TRBJ2-1	many	TGTGCCAGCAGCTTAGAAGAACCTGGACTAGCGATATATAATGAGCAGTTCTTC	CASSLEEPGLAIYNEQFF
.	TRBV20-1	TRBJ2-1	.	TGCAGTGCTACCGGACTACGGGGCTACAATGAGCAGTTCTTC	CSATGLRGYNEQFF
.	TRBV14	TRBJ2-5	once	TGTGCCAGCAGCGCAAACAGTGAGACCCAGTACTTC	CASSANSETQYF